The 26 T cell receptor beta chains given below trace back to one sample, sequenced in a study of blood T cell repertoires in COVID-19. Measured with immunoSEQ multiplex PCR; TCRdb has only the in-frame clones, and not every one. Of over 11,000 clones listed, around 91% were seen once; the top ten hold 8.1%. What was sequenced was peripheral blood. The receptor source for this set is a human donor in a cohort sampled during active COVID-19.

This chain joins TRBV29-1 and TRBJ1-2; 12 positions agree with TRBD1. Germline-derived CDR1 and CDR2 are SQVTM and ANQGSEA. Trimming took 6 bases from V and 2 from J; bases not matched to a gene: 1. The CDR3 consists of 13 residues. The CDR3 region is CSVGTGGNYGYTF. CDR3 bases: TGCAGCGTGGGGACAGGGGGCAACTATGGCTACACCTTC.

The rearrangement links TRBV4-3 to TRBJ2-3, with 11 bases identical to TRBD2. The germline CDR1 and CDR2 sequences are LGHNA and YSLEER. With 5 bases clipped from V and 4 bases from J, the junction kept 5 bases outside the gene matches. The CDR3 runs 15 residues. The CDR3 is CASSAGTSGSDTQYF. Written as DNA, the CDR3 is TGCGCCAGCAGCGCCGGGACTAGCGGATCAGATACGCAGTATTTT.

As concerns this clone: Germline and junction disagree at one end, which may indicate a read error. The rearrangement joins TRBV7-2 to TRBJ1-2; TRBD1 agrees at 7 bases. The CDR3 is 13 residues long. Germline values: CDR1 SGHTA, CDR2 FQGNSA. CDR3: CASSPSTGRSPSF. The CDR3 nucleotides are TGTGCCAGCAGCCCCTCGACAGGGCGCTCCCCCTCCTTC.

Here the CDR3 reads CASSRGIYEQYF. CDR3 nucleotides: TGTGCCAGCAGTAGGGGCATCTACGAGCAGTACTTC. The chain carries TRBV6-2 or TRBV6-3 and TRBJ2-7, with a possible D match to TRBD1 (5 bases). Trimming removed 5 bases from V and 3 bases from J, with 8 bases in between. The germline gives CDR1 MNHEY, CDR2 SVGEGT. The CDR3 totals 12 residues.

This clone has just a few counts. The chain carries TRBV5-1 and TRBJ1-3, with 8 nucleotides matching TRBD1. CDR3 length: 16 amino acids. Germline CDR1 SGHRS, CDR2 YFSETQ. V shed 3 bases and J 0 bases; nucleotides not matched to a gene: 5. CDR3 amino acids: CASSSTQGASGNTIYF. CDR3 DNA: TGCGCCAGCAGCTCAACTCAGGGGGCCTCTGGAAACACCATATATTTT.

V usage is TRBV9 and J usage is TRBJ1-2, with D maybe TRBD1 (5 bases). CDR3 size: 15 residues. V lost 7 bases to trimming and J lost 5 bases, with 21 bases between them. Looked up from germline, CDR1 is SGDLS and CDR2 is YYNGEE. For the CDR3, the DNA is TGTGCCAGCTCACCGGGCGTTACGGGGACTTATGGCTACACCTTC. Its translation is CASSPGVTGTYGYTF.

The J gene is TRBJ2-1, the V gene TRBV28; 9 positions agree with TRBD2. This CDR3 has 14 amino acids. Germline values: CDR1 MDHEN, CDR2 SYDVKM. Trimming cost V 5 bases and J 6 bases; bases outside gene matches: 5. The CDR3 nucleotides read TGTGCCAGCAGTCGGACTAGCGTGGTCAATGAGCAGTTCTTC. This gives the protein CASSRTSVVNEQFF.

The rearrangement links TRBV20-1 to TRBJ1-1, with D uncertain. V was trimmed by 3 bases and J by 6 bases, leaving 23 bases between them. Looked up from germline, CDR1 is DFQATT and CDR2 is SNEGSKA (reference sequence). The CDR3 is made up of 16 amino acids. Here the CDR3 reads CSASLSGSRTQAEAFF. The DNA for the CDR3 is TGCAGTGCTAGTTTGTCGGGGAGCAGAACACAAGCTGAAGCTTTCTTT.

This rearrangement joins TRBV10-3 to TRBJ2-7, with D unresolved. The CDR3 runs 13 residues. V lost 6 bases and J 5 bases, leaving 14 bases between the germline ends. CDR1 and CDR2 from the germline V gene are ENHRY and SYGVKD. CDR3 protein: CAIRREVTNEQYF. CDR3 coding DNA: TGTGCCATCAGGCGTGAGGTGACGAACGAGCAGTACTTC.

This clone turned up a few times. This chain links TRBV19 with TRBJ2-7, with a weak D call TRBD2 (5 bases). This CDR3 has 16 amino acids. CDR1 LNHDA and CDR2 SQIVND come from the germline V gene (reference sequence). V lost 3 bases and J lost 2, with 17 bases in between. The CDR3 protein is CASSILSSGGTYEQYF. The CDR3 coding sequence is TGTGCCAGTAGTATCCTATCCAGCGGAGGCACCTACGAGCAGTACTTC.

The V call is TRBV28, the J call TRBJ2-1; perhaps TRBD2 as D (6 bases). V lost 2 bases and J lost 0, with 17 bases in between. The CDR3 is 18 residues long. Germline CDR1 MDHEN, CDR2 SYDVKM. The CDR3 DNA sequence: TGTGCCAGCAGTTTACGTTGGGTGTGGAGGGGCTCCTACAATGAGCAGTTCTTC. Its protein is CASSLRWVWRGSYNEQFF.

The J gene is TRBJ2-5, the V gene TRBV10-2; 14 positions match TRBD2. The CDR3 is made up of 14 amino acids. Unmatched junction bases numbered 0, after V lost 6 bases and J lost 3 bases. Germline lookup yields CDR1 WSHSY and CDR2 SAAADI. This chain's CDR3 is CASRGLAGEETQYF. The CDR3 bases are TGCGCCAGCAGGGGACTAGCGGGAGAAGAGACCCAGTACTTC.

The chain links TRBV13 to TRBJ2-3, with 12 bases lining up with TRBD2. CDR3 length: 14 residues. CDR1 and CDR2 (germline): PRHDT, FYEKMQ (reference sequence). Trimming cost V 6 bases and J 6 bases; bases outside gene matches: 4. The CDR3 reads CASSLGLAGDTQYF. CDR3 DNA sequence: TGTGCCAGCAGTCTCGGACTAGCGGGGGATACGCAGTATTTT. Variable domain in full (rest from reference TRBV13 and TRBJ2-3): AAGVIQSPRHLIKEKRETATLKCYPIPRHDTVYWYQQGPGQDPQFLISFYEKMQSDKGSIPDRFSAQQFSDYHSELNMSSLELGDSALYFCASSLGLAGDTQYFGPGTRLTVL.

V and J are TRBV4-1 and TRBJ2-7; 7 nucleotides line up with TRBD1. The trim removed 0 bases at V and 7 bases at J, leaving 6 bases unmatched. The germline gives CDR1 MGHRA, CDR2 YSYEKL. The CDR3 length is 14 residues. Written as DNA, the CDR3 is TGCGCCAGCAGCCAAGATAAGGGGGCGAGAGAGCAGTACTTC. This sequence encodes CASSQDKGAREQYF.

The chain carries TRBV28 and TRBJ1-2, with 7 bases aligning to TRBD1. Germline trimming cut 7 bases from V and 7 bases from J; bases unmatched to any gene: 15. CDR1 and CDR2 from the germline V gene are MDHEN and SYDVKM. CDR3 length: 15 amino acids. Here the CDR3 reads CASIRLTGTAFGYTF. In DNA form, the CDR3 reads TGTGCCAGCATCCGCCTTACCGGGACAGCTTTTGGCTACACCTTC.

CDR3 protein: CSAGQYEQYF. CDR3 DNA sequence: TGCAGTGCTGGGCAATACGAGCAGTACTTC. This chain uses TRBV20-1 with TRBJ2-7; D is ambiguous. CDR1 and CDR2 (germline): DFQATT, SNEGSKA (reference sequence). The V end lost 5 bases, the J end lost 4 bases, and 6 bases lay between the germline ends. The CDR3 is 10 amino acids.

This sequence joins TRBV20-1 and TRBJ2-7; D is perhaps TRBD2 (6 bases). The ends were cut back, 3 bases at V and 1 base at J, with 10 bases in the middle. The CDR3 extends over 13 amino acids. CDR1 is DFQATT, CDR2 SNEGSKA, per germline (reference sequence). The chain's CDR3 is CSASSRESYEQYF. The CDR3 DNA is TGCAGTGCTAGTAGCCGGGAGTCCTACGAGCAGTACTTC.

Worth noting for this clone: At one end, the junction sequence differs from germline, possibly due to a read error. This chain uses TRBV19 with TRBJ1-5, with a tentative D call TRBD1 (6 bases). The CDR3 runs to 16 residues. From germline, CDR1 is LNHDA and CDR2 SQIVND (reference sequence). CDR3 coding DNA: TGTGCCAGTAGGATAGTAGGGACACCTAGCAATCAGCCCCAGCATTTT. It is translated as CASRIVGTPSNQPQHF.

This chain uses TRBV29-1 with TRBJ2-3; 7 nucleotides align to TRBD1. Germline V gene data show CDR1 as SQVTM and CDR2 as ANQGSEA. The V segment lost 3 bases and the J segment 4 bases; nucleotides outside the gene matches: 4. There are 13 residues in the CDR3. The CDR3 DNA follows: TGCAGCGTTGAGCGACAGGGATCAGATACGCAGTATTTT. Protein sequence: CSVERQGSDTQYF.

The chain carries TRBV9 and TRBJ2-7; 10 positions agree with TRBD2. V shed 0 bases, J shed 2 bases, and the junction held 5 bases outside the gene matches. The germline V gene has CDR1 SGDLS and CDR2 YYNGEE. The length of the CDR3 is 16 residues. This CDR3 is CASSVGAGGPTYEQYF. The CDR3 DNA is TGTGCCAGCAGCGTAGGAGCGGGAGGGCCCACCTACGAGCAGTACTTC.

V and J are TRBV6-2 or TRBV6-3 and TRBJ1-5, with D tentatively TRBD1 (6 bases). This CDR3 comprises 15 residues. Germline V gives CDR1 MNHEY, CDR2 SVGEGT. V lost 7 bases and J lost 2, with 15 bases in between. The CDR3 sequence is CASTPTGRGNQPQHF. The CDR3 DNA reads as TGTGCCAGCACCCCCACAGGGAGGGGCAATCAGCCCCAGCATTTT.

J is TRBJ2-7 and V is TRBV3-1 (or the pseudogene TRBV3-2); D is perhaps TRBD1 (5 bases). V gave up 3 bases and J gave up 6 bases, with 9 bases separating them. The CDR3 is 12 amino acids. Germline V gene data show CDR1 as LGHDT and CDR2 as YNNKEL (reference sequence). CDR3 sequence reads: CASSHVGAEQYF. DNA of the CDR3: TGTGCCAGCAGCCACGTAGGGGCCGAGCAGTACTTC.

The chain couples TRBV25-1 to TRBJ1-6; weak D call: TRBD1 (5 bases). Trimming stripped 7 bases from V and 5 bases from J, with 12 bases between. This CDR3 has 14 residues. Germline values: CDR1 MGHDK, CDR2 SYGVNS. The CDR3, as DNA: TGTGCCAGCACTGCCGGGGGAAATAATTCACCCCTCCACTTT. This sequence encodes CASTAGGNNSPLHF.

The chain couples TRBV6-2 or TRBV6-3 to TRBJ2-3, with TRBD2 matching 7 bases. J lost 1 base, V lost 5 bases, and 3 bases had no gene match. CDR3 length: 14 amino acids. CDR1 and CDR2 (germline): MNHEY, SVGEGT. The CDR3 DNA reads TGTGCCAGCAGTCCCCGGGGGGGCACAGATACGCAGTATTTT. Its translation is CASSPRGGTDTQYF.

The J gene is TRBJ2-7, the V gene TRBV21-1; the table calls TRBD2, which could not be checked here. TRBV21-1 is termed a pseudogene. The CDR3 has 12 amino acids. The CDR3 nucleotides read TGTGCCAGTTCCCTCGAGGGCTACGAGCAGTACTTC. Encoded protein: CASSLEGYEQYF.

The rearrangement joins TRBV3-1 (or the pseudogene TRBV3-2) to TRBJ2-1; tentative D call: TRBD1 (5 bases). Trimming removed 3 bases at V and 5 bases at J, with 11 bases between. Looked up from germline, CDR1 is LGHDT and CDR2 is YNNKEL (reference sequence). The CDR3 runs to 14 residues. The CDR3 DNA reads TGTGCCAGCAGCCAGATCTTGACAGACAATGAGCAGTTCTTC. Translating gives CASSQILTDNEQFF.